Included here is one T cell receptor beta chain sequence, with context. Its antigen is unidentified. The sample is drawn from a study of human T cells and chemical hapten exposure. On the study more broadly: Variability of per-sample TCR yields stemmed mainly from small differences in pooled library volume. Notes on the study in general: Expanded TCRs grouped into significantly more large CDR3 similarity clusters than controls produced. No alteration of TCRs above 1 in 1000 frequency was seen with DPC sensitization.

CDR1 and CDR2 from the germline V gene are DFQATT and SNEGSKA (reference sequence). V lost 0 bases to trimming and J lost 14 bases; unmatched junction nucleotides: 14. The CDR3 is made up of 15 amino acids. Original processing notes: There were a median of approximately 88,000 TCRs per sample, with a range from about 23,224 to 690,600. TCRdb re-analysed the RACE reads in MiXCR, keeping a single row per CDR3 protein. It is TCRdb's table, rather than the study itself, that gives the V and J calls and clone size. The table shows tens of thousands of distinct CDR3 sequences, with around 12% occurring only once. As to time point: pre-sensitization, week 0. The treatment: therapeutic diphenylcyclopropenone sensitization with weekly scalp DPC. Blood, whole and unfractionated, served as the source for total RNA extraction.

V gene TRBV20-1 combines with J gene TRBJ2-3; 10 bases fit TRBD2. This sample comprised whole blood, obtained in connection with sensitization to the hapten diphenylcyclopropenone (DPC). The source is a woman aged 40 to 55 with alopecia areata. Some clones in this sample may be carry-over from other donors' samples. DNA of the CDR3: TGCAGTGCTAGAGATCAAGCGGGGGGGCCCATAGTCCTGTATTTT. Translating it yields CSARDQAGGPIVLYF.